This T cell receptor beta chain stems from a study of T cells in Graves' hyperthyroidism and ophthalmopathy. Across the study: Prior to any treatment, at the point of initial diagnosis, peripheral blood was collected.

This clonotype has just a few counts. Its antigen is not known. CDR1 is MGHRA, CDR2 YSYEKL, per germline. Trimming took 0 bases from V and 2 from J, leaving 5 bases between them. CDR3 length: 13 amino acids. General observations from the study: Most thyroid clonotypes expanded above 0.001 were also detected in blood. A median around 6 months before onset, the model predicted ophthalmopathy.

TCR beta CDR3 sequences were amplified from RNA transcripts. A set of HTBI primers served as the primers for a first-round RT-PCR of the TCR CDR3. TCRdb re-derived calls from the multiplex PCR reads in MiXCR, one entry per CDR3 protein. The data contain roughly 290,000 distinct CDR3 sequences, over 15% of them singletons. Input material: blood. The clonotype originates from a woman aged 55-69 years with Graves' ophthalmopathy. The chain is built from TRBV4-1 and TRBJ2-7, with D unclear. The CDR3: CASSQELAYEQYF. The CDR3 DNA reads TGCGCCAGCAGCCAAGAACTTGCCTACGAGCAGTACTTC.